One and the same sample provided the 30 T cell receptor beta chains below, sequenced in a study of T cell responses to AZD1222 COVID-19 vaccine. Repertoires were generated with immunoSEQ multiplex PCR, while TCRdb's copy carries only in-frame clones and drops some. Found here are approximately 74,000 clones, about 85% of them singletons; the top ten hold 1.3%. The sequenced sample was peripheral blood, obtained 28 days after the second AZD1222 dose. Receptors originate from an adult who received the AZD1222 COVID-19 vaccine.

Remarks on this clone: Different DNA sequences within this sample yield the same CDR3. The chain joins TRBV18 to TRBJ1-2, with D hard to call. Trimming left V 2 bases short and J 2 bases short, with 6 bases between. Germline V gives CDR1 KGHSH, CDR2 LQKENI. CDR3 length: 13 residues. The CDR3 region is CASSPDGNYGYTF. In DNA, the CDR3 is TGTGCCAGCTCACCAGACGGAAACTATGGCTACACCTTC.

The rearrangement joins TRBV6-5 to TRBJ1-3; tentative D call: TRBD1 (6 bases). Germline-derived CDR1 and CDR2 are MNHEY and SVGAGI. The CDR3 is 15 amino acids. V shed 6 bases and J shed 0 bases, with 12 bases lying between them. The CDR3 sequence: CASSRDTVSGNTIYF. DNA of the CDR3: TGTGCCAGCAGCAGGGACACCGTCTCTGGAAACACCATATATTTT.

This clone has only one observation. This chain connects TRBV6-5 to TRBJ2-7; D unresolved. The CDR3 loop spans 16 amino acids. Germline V lookup: CDR1 MNHEY, CDR2 SVGAGI. Trimming removed 0 bases at V and 0 bases at J, with 12 bases between. This CDR3 reads CASSYSSPYPSYEQYF. The CDR3 nucleotides are TGTGCCAGCAGTTACTCGAGCCCCTACCCCTCCTACGAGCAGTACTTC.

This chain uses TRBV7-9 with TRBJ1-1; D possibly corresponds to TRBD1 (5 bases). V was cut by 5 bases and J by 4 bases, with 11 bases left in between. This CDR3 is built from 13 residues. Germline CDR1 and CDR2: SEHNR and FQNEAQ (reference sequence). This CDR3 is CASSPTGVTEAFF. The CDR3 DNA reads as TGTGCCAGCAGCCCAACGGGGGTCACTGAAGCTTTCTTT.

The chain employs TRBV7-6 and TRBJ2-1, with 7 bases identical to TRBD2. This CDR3 comprises 17 residues. Germline-derived CDR1 and CDR2 are SGHVS and FNYEAQ. The J segment lost 4 bases and the V segment lost 1 base, leaving 10 bases of the junction unmatched. The CDR3 sequence: CASSLGAASGLYNEQFF. The CDR3 DNA sequence: TGTGCCAGCAGCTTAGGCGCAGCTAGCGGTTTGTACAATGAGCAGTTCTTC.

This chain uses TRBV9 with TRBJ2-7; D is unclear. V lost 0 bases, J lost 12 bases, and 4 bases lay in between. The CDR3 extends over 9 amino acids. Per the germline V gene, CDR1 is SGDLS and CDR2 is YYNGEE. CDR3 in amino acids: CASSVGGYF. CDR3 in DNA: TGTGCCAGCAGCGTAGGGGGGTACTTC.

This clone appeared once. This chain connects TRBV9 to TRBJ2-3, with TRBD2 matching 8 bases. Germline V gene data show CDR1 as SGDLS and CDR2 as YYNGEE. The V segment lost 3 bases and the J segment 4 bases; nucleotides outside the gene matches: 7. The CDR3 is made up of 15 amino acids. CDR3 amino acids: CASSGGTRKADTQYF. CDR3 DNA sequence: TGTGCCAGCAGCGGAGGGACTAGAAAGGCAGATACGCAGTATTTT.

This clone was found once. The chain carries TRBV2 and TRBJ1-3; tentatively, D is TRBD1 (6 bases). The CDR3 is 15 amino acids. In germline, CDR1 is SNHLY, CDR2 FYNNEI. Trimming pared 6 bases from V and 2 bases from J, leaving 14 bases between. The CDR3 protein is CASSGQLRPGNTIYF. The CDR3 DNA is TGTGCCAGCAGCGGACAGTTACGGCCTGGAAACACCATATATTTT.

The chain employs TRBV3-1 (or the pseudogene TRBV3-2) and TRBJ1-2, with D uncertain. The V end was cut by 0 bases, the J end by 5 bases, with 13 bases between. The CDR3 length is 15 residues. Germline CDR1 is LGHDT and CDR2 is YNNKEL (reference sequence). Here the CDR3 DNA reads TGTGCCAGCAGCCAAGAGGGCATAGTGGGTTATGGCTACACCTTC. This encodes CASSQEGIVGYGYTF.

CDR3 sequence (DNA): TGCGCCAGCAGCCACTCTGCAGGGTCCAATCAGCCCCAGCATTTT. Residues: CASSHSAGSNQPQHF. J is TRBJ1-5 and V is TRBV4-1, with a tentative D call TRBD1 (5 bases). CDR1 is MGHRA and CDR2 is YSYEKL in the germline V gene. V was pared by 3 bases and J by 3 bases, with 12 bases between. CDR3 length: 15 residues.

V gene TRBV20-1 combines with J gene TRBJ2-1; D unclear. The CDR3 contains 11 residues. Germline CDR1 DFQATT, CDR2 SNEGSKA (reference sequence). V shed 3 bases and J shed 9 bases, with 9 bases lying between them. The CDR3 sequence: CSASEVSEQFF. The CDR3 nucleotides read TGCAGTGCTAGTGAGGTCTCTGAGCAGTTCTTC.

The chain joins TRBV4-1 to TRBJ2-1, with 15 positions matching TRBD2. There are 16 residues in the CDR3. Germline CDR1 and CDR2: MGHRA and YSYEKL. With 5 bases clipped from V and 9 bases from J, the junction kept 8 bases outside the gene matches. CDR3 protein: CASSLRTSGRDSEQFF. The CDR3 DNA reads as TGCGCCAGCAGCTTGCGGACTAGCGGGAGGGATAGTGAGCAGTTCTTC.

The gene calls are TRBV27 and TRBJ2-1; 7 bases match TRBD1. Germline CDR1 is MNHEY and CDR2 is SMNVEV (reference sequence). The length of the CDR3 is 14 residues. Trimming took 3 bases from V and 5 from J; bases not matched to a gene: 4. The CDR3 loop is CASSLGQLDNEQFF. In DNA form, the CDR3 reads TGTGCCAGCAGTTTGGGACAGCTCGACAATGAGCAGTTCTTC.

The rearrangement links TRBV4-3 to TRBJ2-7; TRBD2 matches 8 bases. The CDR3 runs to 17 residues. Losses at the gene ends were 0 bases for V and 2 bases for J; bases not matched to a gene: 9. Germline V gene sequence: CDR1 LGHNA, CDR2 YSLEER. Here the CDR3 reads CASSQDVPPGGPYEQYF. The CDR3 DNA follows: TGCGCCAGCAGCCAAGATGTCCCCCCGGGAGGGCCCTACGAGCAGTACTTC.

The sample holds one count of this clone. This sequence joins TRBV7-3 and TRBJ2-7; no reliable D call. The CDR3 sequence is 13 residues long. Deletions cut 3 bases from V and 5 bases from J, with 11 bases between. CDR1 SGHTA and CDR2 FQGTGA come from the germline V gene. CDR3 sequence (DNA): TGTGCCAGCAGCTTGGGGTCTCCCAACGAGCAGTACTTC. This translates into CASSLGSPNEQYF.

The chain has TRBV7-8 and TRBJ2-7; D ambiguous. CDR1 and CDR2 (germline): SGHVS, FQNEAQ. The CDR3 length is 14 residues. V was pared by 0 bases and J by 2 bases, with 8 bases between. CDR3 coding DNA: TGTGCCAGCAGCTTAGCTCAGAAGACCTACGAGCAGTACTTC. It codes for CASSLAQKTYEQYF.

This clone was seen only a few times. This chain joins TRBV7-8 and TRBJ2-1; D is perhaps TRBD1 or TRBD2 (5 bases each). Trimming removed 0 bases at V and 9 bases at J, with 12 bases between. Germline lookup yields CDR1 SGHVS and CDR2 FQNEAQ. This CDR3 spans 14 amino acids. CDR3 loop: CASSLAPSGGEQFF. Here the CDR3 DNA reads TGTGCCAGCAGCTTAGCTCCCAGTGGGGGTGAGCAGTTCTTC.

In this sample, this clone turned up once. The chain links TRBV29-1 to TRBJ2-3, with D possibly TRBD2 on 6 matching bases. V lost 2 bases to trimming and J lost 2 bases, with 14 bases between them. The CDR3 contains 15 residues. CDR1 and CDR2 (germline): SQVTM, ANQGSEA. The CDR3 reads CSVEMSSATTDTQYF. In nucleotides, the CDR3 is TGCAGCGTTGAAATGTCTAGCGCAACCACAGATACGCAGTATTTT.

The rearrangement uses TRBV30 and TRBJ1-1, with D possibly matching TRBD1 (6 bases). The V gene lost 2 bases and the J gene lost 1 base, with 14 bases spanning the gap. There are 15 residues in the CDR3. The germline V gene encodes CDR1 GTSNPN and CDR2 SVGIG (reference sequence). The CDR3 sequence is CAWSPYEGGNTEAFF. DNA of the CDR3: TGTGCCTGGAGTCCGTACGAGGGGGGGAACACTGAAGCTTTCTTT.

This chain links TRBV27 with TRBJ1-5; tentatively, D is TRBD1 (6 bases). This CDR3 has 14 residues. Germline V gives CDR1 MNHEY, CDR2 SMNVEV (reference sequence). V was cut by 6 bases and J by 6 bases, with 15 bases left in between. Here the CDR3 DNA reads TGTGCCAGCAGCCCTGGGGGGGCTAGTCAGCCCCAGCATTTT. This translates into CASSPGGASQPQHF.

The chain has TRBV25-1 and TRBJ1-6; D is unresolved. V was cut by 3 bases and J by 6 bases, with 0 bases left in between. The CDR3 extends over 11 amino acids. Germline V lookup: CDR1 MGHDK, CDR2 SYGVNS. CDR3 sequence reads: CASSDNSPLHF. CDR3 in DNA: TGTGCCAGCAGTGATAATTCACCCCTCCACTTT.

This clone was counted a few times. This chain joins TRBV7-2 and TRBJ1-2, with no clear D. Germline loops: CDR1 SGHTA, CDR2 FQGNSA. CDR3 length: 17 amino acids. Between the trimmed V and J ends, which lost 3 bases and 14 bases, there was a span of 31 bases. CDR3 residues: CASSFSGSSGVLYGWTF. The DNA for the CDR3 is TGTGCCAGCAGCTTTTCCGGGTCCTCAGGAGTCCTCTATGGTTGGACCTTC.

The chain couples TRBV12-5 to TRBJ2-1; the match to TRBD2 covers 11 bases. The CDR3 extends over 16 amino acids. V trimming: 6 bases; J trimming: 7 bases; junction bases outside the gene matches: 11. Germline CDR1 LGHNT, CDR2 FRNRAP. The CDR3 here is CASGPIAGGPYNEQFF. The CDR3 nucleotides read TGTGCTAGTGGCCCCATAGCGGGAGGGCCATATAATGAGCAGTTCTTC. The full variable domain, rest sourced from reference TRBV12-5 and TRBJ2-1, is DARVTQTPRHKVTEMGQEVTMRCQPILGHNTVFWYRQTMMQGLELLAYFRNRAPLDDSGMPKDRFSAEMPDATLATLKIQPSEPRDSAVYFCASGPIAGGPYNEQFFGPGTRLTVL.

The rearrangement joins TRBV5-1 to TRBJ1-2; TRBD1 matches 7 bases. V trimming: 6 bases; J trimming: 4 bases; junction bases outside the gene matches: 9. Germline CDR1 SGHRS, CDR2 YFSETQ. CDR3 length: 14 amino acids. CDR3 loop: CASTARGTSYGYTF. The CDR3 nucleotides are TGCGCCAGCACAGCCAGGGGGACCTCCTATGGCTACACCTTC. The variable domain in full, completed from reference TRBV5-1 and TRBJ1-2, reads KAGVTQTPRYLIKTRGQQVTLSCSPISGHRSVSWYQQTPGQGLQFLFEYFSETQRNKGNFPGRFSGRQFSNSRSEMNVSTLELGDSALYLCASTARGTSYGYTFGSGTRLTVV.

J is TRBJ2-7 and V is TRBV2; D gene ambiguous. Germline-derived CDR1 and CDR2 are SNHLY and FYNNEI. Trimming removed 6 bases at V and 4 bases at J, with 7 bases between. The CDR3 has 11 amino acids. CDR3: CASRVQYEQYF. The CDR3, as DNA: TGTGCCAGCAGGGTTCAATACGAGCAGTACTTC. Full variable domain (rest looked up from reference TRBV2 and TRBJ2-7): EPEVTQTPSHQVTQMGQEVILRCVPISNHLYFYWYRQILGQKVEFLVSFYNNEISEKSEIFDDQFSVERPDGSNFTLKIRSTKLEDSAMYFCASRVQYEQYFGPGTRLTVT.

This chain connects TRBV6-5 to TRBJ2-1, with 12 positions matching TRBD1. The germline CDR1 and CDR2 sequences are MNHEY and SVGAGI. V was pared by 6 bases and J by 6 bases, with 3 bases of the junction left unmatched. The CDR3 is 14 amino acids. CDR3 nucleotides: TGTGCCAGCAGCCAGGGACAGGGGGCCAATGAGCAGTTCTTC. It codes for CASSQGQGANEQFF.

The J gene is TRBJ1-5, the V gene TRBV4-3; no clear D. The V and J ends lost 1 base and 4 bases respectively, with 8 bases between them. Germline CDR1 reads LGHNA; CDR2 reads YSLEER. This CDR3 is 14 amino acids long. The CDR3 DNA sequence: TGCGCCAGCAGCCAAGGCGTGGGGAATCAGCCCCAGCATTTT. Amino acids: CASSQGVGNQPQHF.

This rearrangement joins TRBV14 to TRBJ1-1; D is undetermined. V was clipped by 0 bases and J by 2 bases, with 13 bases between them. The CDR3 contains 16 residues. CDR1 is SGHDN, CDR2 FVKESK, per germline. The CDR3 region has the DNA TGTGCCAGCAGCCAAGATCGTATAGGGATAAACACTGAAGCTTTCTTT. Encoded protein: CASSQDRIGINTEAFF.

The table lists this clone with a few counts. This CDR3 is CSASGPSEAFF. In nucleotides, the CDR3 is TGCAGTGCTAGCGGGCCAAGCGAAGCTTTCTTT. This chain connects TRBV20-1 to TRBJ1-1; D gene uncertain. The germline V gene has CDR1 DFQATT and CDR2 SNEGSKA (reference sequence). V was pared by 3 bases and J by 8 bases, with 10 bases between. The CDR3 covers 11 residues.

The chain joins TRBV7-9 to TRBJ1-1; tentative D call: TRBD1 (6 bases). The V end lost 1 base, the J end lost 8 bases, and 11 bases lay between the germline ends. The CDR3 consists of 13 residues. The germline gives CDR1 SEHNR, CDR2 FQNEAQ (reference sequence). The CDR3 loop reads CASSLGGGAEAFF. CDR3 coding DNA: TGTGCCAGCAGCTTAGGTGGGGGGGCGGAAGCTTTCTTT.